This entry lists 9 T cell receptor beta chains sequenced from one sample in a study of CD8 T cells in Susac syndrome. The RNA, 0.5 to 1 ug, was put through reverse transcription using random hexamers. A single record per CDR3 protein comes from TCRdb applying MiXCR to the immunoSEQ multiplex PCR reads. The repertoire consists of 150,000 or so distinct CDR3 sequences, with roughly 94% occurring once and the leading ten covering around 0.075%. Sequenced: CD4+ T cells from PBMCs. These receptors originate from a human donor in good health.

The rearrangement links TRBV29-1 to TRBJ2-5; D perhaps matches TRBD1 (6 bases). V lost 6 bases and J lost 7, with 18 bases in between. From germline, CDR1 is SQVTM and CDR2 ANQGSEA. This CDR3 is built from 13 residues. Written as DNA, the CDR3 is TGCAGCGTCGCGAAGGCGGAACAGGGGACCCAGTACTTC. Its protein product is CSVAKAEQGTQYF.

The chain combines TRBV5-1 with TRBJ2-2, with D possibly TRBD1 on 6 matching bases. CDR3 length: 16 residues. The V end was cut by 7 bases, the J end by 2 bases, with 18 bases between. CDR1 SGHRS and CDR2 YFSETQ come from the germline V gene. CDR3 DNA: TGCGCCAGCGGACGAGATGTACAGGGCAACACCGGGGAGCTGTTTTTT. This codes for CASGRDVQGNTGELFF.

This chain links TRBV30 with TRBJ2-4, with a weak D call TRBD1 (6 bases). Germline CDR1 and CDR2: GTSNPN and SVGIG (reference sequence). CDR3 length: 16 residues. The ends were cut back, 1 base at V and 8 bases at J, with 21 bases in the middle. For the CDR3, the DNA is TGTGCCTGGAGTGGCCCAAAGCAGGGGTTGCGTTACATTCAGTACTTC. Protein sequence: CAWSGPKQGLRYIQYF.

The rearrangement uses TRBV28 and TRBJ2-3; 11 bases fit TRBD2. The ends lost 2 bases at V and 2 bases at J; junction bases unmatched: 3. The CDR3 has 16 residues. Germline V gives CDR1 MDHEN, CDR2 SYDVKM. CDR3 DNA: TGTGCCAGCAGTTTAGCACTAGCGGGGGACACAGATACGCAGTATTTT. Encoded protein: CASSLALAGDTDTQYF.

The table lists this clonotype with a count of one. The chain links TRBV7-2 to TRBJ2-5; D is unresolved. CDR1 is SGHTA, CDR2 FQGNSA, per germline. The CDR3 is made up of 15 amino acids. Trimming shortened V by 2 bases and J by 0 bases, and 10 bases separated the two germline ends. The CDR3 protein is CASSLNGWYQETQYF. The CDR3 DNA is TGTGCCAGCAGCTTAAATGGCTGGTACCAAGAGACCCAGTACTTC. The full variable domain, rest sourced from reference TRBV7-2 and TRBJ2-5, is GAGVSQSPSNKVTEKGKDVELRCDPISGHTALYWYRQSLGQGLEFLIYFQGNSAPDKSGLPSDRFSAERTGGSVSTLTIQRTQQEDSAVYLCASSLNGWYQETQYFGPGTRLLVL.

The genes are TRBV25-1 and TRBJ2-5; D ambiguous. Trimming removed 1 base from V and 3 bases from J, with 12 bases in between. Germline CDR1 MGHDK, CDR2 SYGVNS. CDR3 length: 15 residues. In DNA, the CDR3 is TGTGCCAGCAGTGAATGGGCAGGAACCAAAGAGACCCAGTACTTC. This gives the protein CASSEWAGTKETQYF.

This clonotype was seen just once. CDR3 loop: CATRPSGSSYEQYF. The CDR3 DNA is TGTGCCACCAGACCTAGCGGGAGTTCCTACGAGCAGTACTTC. The chain employs TRBV24-1 and TRBJ2-7; 10 nucleotides line up with TRBD2. The V and J ends lost 7 bases and 1 base, in that order; junction bases with no gene match: 3. The CDR3 is 14 residues long. Germline CDR1 is KGHDR and CDR2 is SFDVKD.

The chain employs TRBV24-1 and TRBJ1-2; D is undetermined. Looked up from germline, CDR1 is KGHDR and CDR2 is SFDVKD. Trimming took 1 base from V and 6 from J, leaving 11 bases between them. The CDR3 is made up of 14 amino acids. The CDR3 is CATSDFTQAHGYTF. The CDR3 DNA reads as TGTGCCACCAGTGATTTTACCCAGGCCCATGGCTACACCTTC.

This chain joins TRBV29-1 and TRBJ2-1; 8 nucleotides line up with TRBD2. The CDR3 runs 15 residues. The J segment lost 9 bases and the V segment lost 3 bases, leaving 13 bases of the junction unmatched. CDR1 SQVTM and CDR2 ANQGSEA come from the germline V gene. In DNA, the CDR3 is TGCAGCGTTGATCCGCCGGCGGGAGGCCGGGGTGAGCAGTTCTTC. This sequence encodes CSVDPPAGGRGEQFF.